These T cell receptor beta chains were read from a single sample in a study of shared clonotypes between healthy human individuals. The assay was immunoSEQ multiplex PCR, and TCRdb's table has in-frame clones only and misses some. The data show 2 million to 2.5 million clones, with approximately 96% seen just once and less than 0.15% held by the top ten. Sequences were obtained from naive CD4+ T cells sorted from blood. These receptors all come from a man between 18 and 35 years old in good health. Each CDR3 is given with its conserved first and last residue.

TRBV25-1	TRBJ2-3	CASSEWRQGGTDTQYF
TRBV28	TRBJ2-3	CASSLAAGGPDTQYF
TRBV4-1	TRBJ2-6	CASSQVAGLAGWANVLTF
TRBV30	TRBJ2-5	CAWNPTGWETQYF
TRBV2	TRBJ1-5	CASTGWSTPQHF
TRBV7-2	TRBJ1-2	CASSFFSGFYGYTF
TRBV6-1	TRBJ1-6	CASSARDSNSPLHF
TRBV6-5	TRBJ2-7	CASSQTSSEQYF
TRBV7-2	TRBJ2-1	CASSILSSGSRYNEQFF
TRBV6-5	TRBJ2-7	CASSYSNRDHEQYF
TRBV4-3	TRBJ2-7	CASSQASGLTYEQYF
TRBV7-6	TRBJ2-7	CASSFTTDHEQYF
TRBV2	TRBJ1-6	CASSELVALGVNSPLHF
TRBV5-4	TRBJ2-7	CASRKGIQGVYEQYF
TRBV19	TRBJ2-7	CASSQPTGSHEQYF
TRBV5-1	TRBJ1-1	CASSLTGDTEAFF
TRBV7-9	TRBJ1-4	CASSLAGGEKLFF
TRBV19	TRBJ2-4	CASHSRGAKNIQYF
TRBV5-6	TRBJ1-3	CASRPGRSGNTIYF
TRBV5-1	TRBJ1-2	CASSLGTVQNYGYTF
TRBV4-1	TRBJ2-5	CASSQVGVAGETQYF
TRBV27	TRBJ2-7	CASSLLGQNSYEQYF
TRBV5-1	TRBJ1-1	CASSAGTGGWARAFF
TRBV7-4	TRBJ2-7	CASSLIRDKDYEQYF
TRBV5-1	TRBJ2-5	CASSHGQGQGETQYF
TRBV27	TRBJ2-3	CASSRMGPTDTQYF
TRBV4-1	TRBJ2-3	CASSQDAGIDSTDTQYF
TRBV18	TRBJ1-6	CASSPDYNSPLHF
TRBV10-3	TRBJ2-3	CAISDSDRGRTDTQYF
TRBV7-9	TRBJ2-5	CASSAETVRETQYF
TRBV5-4	TRBJ1-5	CASSLDRGNQPQHF
TRBV27	TRBJ2-2	CASSSTTSGRARTGELFF
TRBV30	TRBJ2-3	CAWSVLRDTQYF
TRBV2	TRBJ2-2	CASSAGRTGELFF
TRBV6-1	TRBJ2-1	CASRAERGNYNEQFF
TRBV6-6	TRBJ1-3	CASWIAGSGNTIYF
TRBV28	TRBJ1-1	CASSLVGSGTEAFF
TRBV6-5	TRBJ2-7	CASSPRAESYEQYF
TRBV2	TRBJ2-2	CASSEERAGPGELFF
TRBV10-3	TRBJ1-3	CAVGQTSSGNTIYF
TRBV29-1	TRBJ2-5	CSVVSGLETQYF
TRBV4-2	TRBJ2-7	CASSQGPGQGYEQYF
TRBV7-2	TRBJ2-5	CASRRGETQYF
TRBV30	TRBJ1-2	CAWRPGPIGYGYTF
TRBV11-2	TRBJ1-6	CASSFDSAIGSPLHF
TRBV27	TRBJ2-3	CASSLQGADTQYF
TRBV19	TRBJ2-2	CASAGQGNTGELFF
TRBV27	TRBJ1-5	CASSVQGFGNQPQHF
TRBV18	TRBJ2-3	CASSLSSSTDTQYF
TRBV19	TRBJ2-1	CASSRDRGNNEQFF
TRBV5-1	TRBJ1-6	CASSLDPGNNSPLHF
TRBV10-2	TRBJ2-7	CASSEAGRSYEQYF
TRBV5-6	TRBJ2-7	CASSLGTGKRSEQYF
TRBV11-2	TRBJ2-7	CASSLSPLIAGRSYEQYF
TRBV27	TRBJ1-1	CASSGFGEQNTEAFF
TRBV5-1	TRBJ2-2	CASSLDGRTANTGELFF
TRBV10-3	TRBJ2-7	CAIRSFVGYEQYF
TRBV7-9	TRBJ1-2	CASSLVGYGYTF
TRBV6-5	TRBJ2-7	CASSYSPAGYEQYF